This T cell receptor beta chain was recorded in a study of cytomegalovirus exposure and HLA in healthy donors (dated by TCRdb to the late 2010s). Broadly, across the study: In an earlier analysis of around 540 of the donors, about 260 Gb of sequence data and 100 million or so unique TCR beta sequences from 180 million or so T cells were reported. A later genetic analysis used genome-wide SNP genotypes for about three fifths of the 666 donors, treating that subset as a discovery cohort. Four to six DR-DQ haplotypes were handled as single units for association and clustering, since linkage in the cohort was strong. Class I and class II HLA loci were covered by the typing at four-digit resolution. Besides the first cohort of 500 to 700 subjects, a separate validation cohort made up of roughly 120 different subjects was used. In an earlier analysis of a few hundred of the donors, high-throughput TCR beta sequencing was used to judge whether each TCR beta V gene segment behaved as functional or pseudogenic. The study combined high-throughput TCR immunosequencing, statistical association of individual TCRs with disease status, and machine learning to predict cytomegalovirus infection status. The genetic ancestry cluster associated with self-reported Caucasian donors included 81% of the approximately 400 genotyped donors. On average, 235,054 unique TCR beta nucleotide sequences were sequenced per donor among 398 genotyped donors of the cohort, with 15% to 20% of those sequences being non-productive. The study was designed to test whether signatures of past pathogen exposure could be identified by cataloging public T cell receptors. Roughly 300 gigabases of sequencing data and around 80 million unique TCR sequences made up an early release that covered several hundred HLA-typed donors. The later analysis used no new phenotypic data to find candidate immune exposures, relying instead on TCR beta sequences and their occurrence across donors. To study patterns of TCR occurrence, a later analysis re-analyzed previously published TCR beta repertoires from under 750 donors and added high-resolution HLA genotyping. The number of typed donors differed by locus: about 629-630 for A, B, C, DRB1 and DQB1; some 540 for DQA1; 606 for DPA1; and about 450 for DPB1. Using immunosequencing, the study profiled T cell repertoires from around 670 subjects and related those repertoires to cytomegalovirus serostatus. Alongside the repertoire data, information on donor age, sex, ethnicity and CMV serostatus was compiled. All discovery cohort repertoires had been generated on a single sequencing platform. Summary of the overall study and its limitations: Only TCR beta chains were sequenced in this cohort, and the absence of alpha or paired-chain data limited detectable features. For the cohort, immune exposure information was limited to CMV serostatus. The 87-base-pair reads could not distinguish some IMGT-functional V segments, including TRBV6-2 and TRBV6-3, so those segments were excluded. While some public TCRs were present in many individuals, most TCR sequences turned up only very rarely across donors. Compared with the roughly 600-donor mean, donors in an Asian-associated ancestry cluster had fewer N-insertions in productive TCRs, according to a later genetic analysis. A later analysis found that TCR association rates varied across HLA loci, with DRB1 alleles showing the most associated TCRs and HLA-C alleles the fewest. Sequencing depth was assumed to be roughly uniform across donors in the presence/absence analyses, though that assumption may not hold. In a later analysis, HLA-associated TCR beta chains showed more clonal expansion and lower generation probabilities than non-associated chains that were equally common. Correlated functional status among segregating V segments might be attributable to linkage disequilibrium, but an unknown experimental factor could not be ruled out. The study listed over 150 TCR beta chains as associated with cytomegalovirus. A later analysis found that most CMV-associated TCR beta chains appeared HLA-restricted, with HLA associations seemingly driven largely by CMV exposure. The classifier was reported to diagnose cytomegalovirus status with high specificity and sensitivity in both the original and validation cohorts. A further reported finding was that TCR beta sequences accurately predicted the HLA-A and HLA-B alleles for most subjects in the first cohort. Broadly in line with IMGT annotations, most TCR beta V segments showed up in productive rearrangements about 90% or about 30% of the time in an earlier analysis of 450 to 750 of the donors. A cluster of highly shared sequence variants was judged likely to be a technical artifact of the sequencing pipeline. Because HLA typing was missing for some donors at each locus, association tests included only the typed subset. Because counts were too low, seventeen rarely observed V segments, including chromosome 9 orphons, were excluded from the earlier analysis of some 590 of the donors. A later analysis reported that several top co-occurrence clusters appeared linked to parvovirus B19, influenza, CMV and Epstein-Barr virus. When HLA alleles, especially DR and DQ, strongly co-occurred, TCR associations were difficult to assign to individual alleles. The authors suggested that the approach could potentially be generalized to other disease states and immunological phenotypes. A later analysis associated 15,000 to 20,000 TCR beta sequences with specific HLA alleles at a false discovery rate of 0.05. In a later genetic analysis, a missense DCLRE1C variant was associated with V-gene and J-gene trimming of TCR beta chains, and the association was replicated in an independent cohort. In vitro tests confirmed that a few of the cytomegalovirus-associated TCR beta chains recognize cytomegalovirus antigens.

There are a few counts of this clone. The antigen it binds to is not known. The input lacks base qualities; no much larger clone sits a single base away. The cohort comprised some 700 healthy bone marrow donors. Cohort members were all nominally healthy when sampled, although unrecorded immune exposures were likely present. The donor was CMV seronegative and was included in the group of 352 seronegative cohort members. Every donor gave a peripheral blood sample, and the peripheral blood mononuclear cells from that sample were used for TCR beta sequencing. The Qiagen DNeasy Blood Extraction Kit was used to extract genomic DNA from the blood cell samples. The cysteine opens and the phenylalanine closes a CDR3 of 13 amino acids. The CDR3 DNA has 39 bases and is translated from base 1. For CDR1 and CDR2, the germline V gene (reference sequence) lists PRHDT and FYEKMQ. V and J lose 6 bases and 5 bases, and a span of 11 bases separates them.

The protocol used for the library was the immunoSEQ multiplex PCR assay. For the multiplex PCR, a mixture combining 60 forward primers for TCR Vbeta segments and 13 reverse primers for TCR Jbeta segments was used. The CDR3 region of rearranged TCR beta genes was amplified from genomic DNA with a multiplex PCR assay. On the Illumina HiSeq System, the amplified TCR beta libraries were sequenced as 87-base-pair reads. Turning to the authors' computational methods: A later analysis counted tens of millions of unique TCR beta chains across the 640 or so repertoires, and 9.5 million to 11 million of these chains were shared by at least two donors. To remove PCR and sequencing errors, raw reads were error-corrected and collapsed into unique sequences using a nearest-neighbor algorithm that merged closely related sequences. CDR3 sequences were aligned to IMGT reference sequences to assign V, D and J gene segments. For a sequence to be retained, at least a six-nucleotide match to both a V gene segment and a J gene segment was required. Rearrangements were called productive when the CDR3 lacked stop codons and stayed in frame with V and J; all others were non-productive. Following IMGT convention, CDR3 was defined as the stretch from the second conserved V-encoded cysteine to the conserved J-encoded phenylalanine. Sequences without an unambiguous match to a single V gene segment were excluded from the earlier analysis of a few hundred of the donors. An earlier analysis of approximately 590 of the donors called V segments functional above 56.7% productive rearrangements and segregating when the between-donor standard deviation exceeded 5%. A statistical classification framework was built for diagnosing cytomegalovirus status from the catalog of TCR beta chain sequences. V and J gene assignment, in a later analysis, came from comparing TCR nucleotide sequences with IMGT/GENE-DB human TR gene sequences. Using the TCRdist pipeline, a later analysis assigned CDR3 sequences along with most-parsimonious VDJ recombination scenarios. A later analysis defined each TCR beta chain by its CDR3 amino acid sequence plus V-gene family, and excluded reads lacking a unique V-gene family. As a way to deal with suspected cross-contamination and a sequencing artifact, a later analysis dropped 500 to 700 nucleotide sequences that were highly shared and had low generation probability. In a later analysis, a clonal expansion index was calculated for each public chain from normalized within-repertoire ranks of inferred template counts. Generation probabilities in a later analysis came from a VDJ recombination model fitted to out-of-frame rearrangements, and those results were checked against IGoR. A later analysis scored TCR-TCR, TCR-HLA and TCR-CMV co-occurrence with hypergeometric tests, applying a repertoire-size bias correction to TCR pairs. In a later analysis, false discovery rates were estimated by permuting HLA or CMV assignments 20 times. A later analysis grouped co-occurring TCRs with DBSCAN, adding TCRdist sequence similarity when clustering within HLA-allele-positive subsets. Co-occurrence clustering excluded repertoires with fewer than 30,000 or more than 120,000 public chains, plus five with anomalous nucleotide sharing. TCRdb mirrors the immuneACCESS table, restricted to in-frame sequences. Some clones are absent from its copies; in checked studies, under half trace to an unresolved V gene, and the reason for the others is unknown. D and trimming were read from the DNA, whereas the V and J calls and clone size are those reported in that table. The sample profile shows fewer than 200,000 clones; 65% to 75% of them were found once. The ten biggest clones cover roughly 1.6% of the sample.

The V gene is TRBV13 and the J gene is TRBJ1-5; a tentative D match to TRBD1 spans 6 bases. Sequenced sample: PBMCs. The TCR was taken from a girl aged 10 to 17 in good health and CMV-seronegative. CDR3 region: CASSQGHYQPQHF. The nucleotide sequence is TGTGCCAGCAGTCAGGGGCATTATCAGCCCCAGCATTTT.